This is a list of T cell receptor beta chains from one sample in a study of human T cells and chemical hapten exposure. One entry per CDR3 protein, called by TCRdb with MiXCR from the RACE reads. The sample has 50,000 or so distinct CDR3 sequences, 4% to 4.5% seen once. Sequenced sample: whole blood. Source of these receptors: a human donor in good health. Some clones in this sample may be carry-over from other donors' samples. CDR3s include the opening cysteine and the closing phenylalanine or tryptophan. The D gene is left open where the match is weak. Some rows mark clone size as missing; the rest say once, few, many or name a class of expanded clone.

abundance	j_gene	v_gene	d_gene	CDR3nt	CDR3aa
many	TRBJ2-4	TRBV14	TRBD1	TGTGCCAGCAGCCCTACCAGGGGGCGCGAGGCCAAAAACATTCAGTACTTC	CASSPTRGREAKNIQYF
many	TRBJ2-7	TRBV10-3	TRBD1	TGTGCCACCTCGCCAAGGACAGGCTTCTACGAGCAGTACTTC	CATSPRTGFYEQYF
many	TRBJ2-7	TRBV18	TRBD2	TGTGCCAGCTCACCACCTGGGACTAGCGGGGACTACGAGCAGTACTTC	CASSPPGTSGDYEQYF
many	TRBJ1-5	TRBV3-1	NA	TGTGCCAGCAGCCACGGTTTCCAGCCCCAGCATTTT	CASSHGFQPQHF
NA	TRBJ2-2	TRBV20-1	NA	TGCAGTGCTGAACTCCGTCGGAACACCGGGGAGCTGTTTTTT	CSAELRRNTGELFF
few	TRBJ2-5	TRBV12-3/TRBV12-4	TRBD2	TGTGCCAGCAGGCTCGGGCGACTAGCGGGAGAGGTGGCGGAGACCCAGTACTTC	CASRLGRLAGEVAETQYF
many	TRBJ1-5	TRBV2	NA	TGTGCCAGCAGTGGCACTTCAGGGACATATCAGCCCCAGCATTTT	CASSGTSGTYQPQHF
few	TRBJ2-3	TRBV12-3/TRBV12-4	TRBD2	TGTGCCAGCAGTCTCCGAACGGGAGGAAGCGATACGCAGTATTTT	CASSLRTGGSDTQYF
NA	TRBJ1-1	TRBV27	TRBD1	TGTGCCAGCAGTTTTAAGGGGGCGCACACTGAAGCTTTCTTT	CASSFKGAHTEAFF
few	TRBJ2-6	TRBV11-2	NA	TGTGCCAGCAGAAGCTGGGACGGCGCACCCGGGGCCAACGTCCTGACTTTC	CASRSWDGAPGANVLTF
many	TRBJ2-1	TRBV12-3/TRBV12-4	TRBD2	TGTGCCAGCACCCTTGGGGACCGACTAGCGGGAATTGACAATGAGCAGTTCTTC	CASTLGDRLAGIDNEQFF
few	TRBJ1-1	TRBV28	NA	TGTGCCAGCACCCCCATGACGGTGGGCACTGAAGCTTTCTTT	CASTPMTVGTEAFF
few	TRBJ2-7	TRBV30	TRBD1	TGTGCCTGCACACAGGGGACCTACGAGCAGTACTTC	CACTQGTYEQYF
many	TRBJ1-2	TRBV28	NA	TGTGCCAGCAGTTTGACAGGTTGGAGGGGCTACACCTTC	CASSLTGWRGYTF
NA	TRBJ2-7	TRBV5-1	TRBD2	TGCGCCAGCAGCTTTCTAGCGGGAAGCGAGCAGTACTTC	CASSFLAGSEQYF
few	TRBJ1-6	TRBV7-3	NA	TGTGCCAGCAGCTTATTGGGCGGCCCCAATTCACCCCTCCACTTT	CASSLLGGPNSPLHF
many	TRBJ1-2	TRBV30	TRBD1	TGTGCCTGGAGTGTCGACAGGGCCTATGGCTACACCTTC	CAWSVDRAYGYTF
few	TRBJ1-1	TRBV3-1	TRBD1	TGTGCCAGCAGCCCTAAGGTGAGGGGGCTAGGGACTGAAGCTTTCTTT	CASSPKVRGLGTEAFF
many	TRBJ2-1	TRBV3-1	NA	TGTGCCAGCAACTGGGGGGACAATGAGCAGTTCTTC	CASNWGDNEQFF
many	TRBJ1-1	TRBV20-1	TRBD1	TGCAGTGCTAGCGCTTCGTCCGGGACAGCGAACACTGAAGCTTTCTTT	CSASASSGTANTEAFF
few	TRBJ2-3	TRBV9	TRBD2	TGTGCCAGCAGCGTAAGCAGCGGGGCTAGCACAGATACGCAGTATTTT	CASSVSSGASTDTQYF
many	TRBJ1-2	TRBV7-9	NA	TGTGCCAGCAGCTTAGTGACCCCAGGGGCCGGGAACTATGGCTACACCTTC	CASSLVTPGAGNYGYTF
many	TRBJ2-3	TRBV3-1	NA	TGTGCCAGCAGCCCCTTGGGGGATACGCAGTATTTT	CASSPLGDTQYF
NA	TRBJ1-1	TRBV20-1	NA	TGCAGTGCTAGAGTATTTGGCCGGGAGAACACTGAAGCTTTCTTT	CSARVFGRENTEAFF
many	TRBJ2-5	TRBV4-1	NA	TGCGCCAGCAGCCAAGCCGGGTCCCCTCAGGAGACCCAGTACTTC	CASSQAGSPQETQYF
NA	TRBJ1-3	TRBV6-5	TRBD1	TGTGCCAGCAGTTCTAGGACAGGGACTGCGGACACCATATATTTT	CASSSRTGTADTIYF
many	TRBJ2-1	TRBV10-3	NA	TGTGCCATCAGTGAGTCCTTACCCTCCTACAATGAGCAGTTCTTC	CAISESLPSYNEQFF